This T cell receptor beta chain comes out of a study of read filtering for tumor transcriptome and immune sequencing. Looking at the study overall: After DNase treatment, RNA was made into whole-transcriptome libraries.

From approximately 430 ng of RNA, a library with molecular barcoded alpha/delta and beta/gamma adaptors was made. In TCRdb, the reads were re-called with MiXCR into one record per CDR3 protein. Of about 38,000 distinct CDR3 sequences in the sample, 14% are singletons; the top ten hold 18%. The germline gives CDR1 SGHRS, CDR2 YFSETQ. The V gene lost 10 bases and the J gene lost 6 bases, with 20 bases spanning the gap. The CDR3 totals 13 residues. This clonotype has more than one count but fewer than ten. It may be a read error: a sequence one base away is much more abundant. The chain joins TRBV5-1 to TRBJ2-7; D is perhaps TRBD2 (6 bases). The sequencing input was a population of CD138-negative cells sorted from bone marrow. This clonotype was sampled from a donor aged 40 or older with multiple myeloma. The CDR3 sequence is CAGGNGAGTEQYF. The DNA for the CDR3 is TGCGCCGGCGGCAACGGGGCGGGGACCGAGCAGTACTTC. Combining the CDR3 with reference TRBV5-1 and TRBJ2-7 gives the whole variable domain KAGVTQTPRYLIKTRGQQVTLSCSPISGHRSVSWYQQTPGQGLQFLFEYFSETQRNKGNFPGRFSGRQFSNSRSEMNVSTLELGDSALYLCAGGNGAGTEQYFGPGTRLTVT.